The clone carrying this T cell receptor beta chain came up a few times. The record originates from a study of CD8 T cells in ankylosing spondylitis. The CDR3 runs 12 residues. V was trimmed by 7 bases and J by 5 bases, leaving 12 bases between them. TCRdb independently ran MiXCR on the 5' RACE reads; one entry per CDR3 protein. The repertoire holds 150,000 to 200,000 distinct CDR3 sequences, with around 19% as singletons. This chain joins TRBV12-3 or TRBV12-4 and TRBJ2-7; a weak D match, TRBD2 (5 bases). This clonotype originated in a male donor with ankylosing spondylitis or in good health (not recorded which). The sample consisted of blood, either unsorted or a sorted T cell fraction (not recorded which). The CDR3 here is CASTEGLDEQYF. The CDR3 DNA reads TGTGCCAGCACCGAAGGACTGGACGAGCAGTACTTC.